This paragraph reports one TCR beta chain. Assay: immunoSEQ multiplex PCR; the TCRdb copy retains only in-frame clones and omits some. The data show some 320,000 clones, roughly 86% seen once. Categorization into cohorts depended on clinical history that participants reported. A PCR-confirmed or clinician-diagnosed COVID-19 case had contacted exposed participants within 2 weeks of entry. Germline assignment: CDR1 SGHRS and CDR2 YFSETQ. Trimming stripped 0 bases from V and 5 bases from J, with 11 bases between. This CDR3 comprises 14 residues. The data are from a study of blood T cell repertoires in COVID-19. Overall study context: COVID-19 samples from acute and convalescent phases originated in the United States, Italy and Spain.

The TCR originated in a woman aged 45-65 years who had been exposed to COVID-19. The chain recombines TRBV5-1 with TRBJ2-5, with a possible D match to TRBD1 (6 bases). The sample was PBMCs or T cells enriched from blood (not recorded which). The chain's CDR3 is CASSLALQGETQYF. The CDR3 nucleotides are TGCGCCAGCAGCTTGGCTCTCCAGGGGGAGACCCAGTACTTC.